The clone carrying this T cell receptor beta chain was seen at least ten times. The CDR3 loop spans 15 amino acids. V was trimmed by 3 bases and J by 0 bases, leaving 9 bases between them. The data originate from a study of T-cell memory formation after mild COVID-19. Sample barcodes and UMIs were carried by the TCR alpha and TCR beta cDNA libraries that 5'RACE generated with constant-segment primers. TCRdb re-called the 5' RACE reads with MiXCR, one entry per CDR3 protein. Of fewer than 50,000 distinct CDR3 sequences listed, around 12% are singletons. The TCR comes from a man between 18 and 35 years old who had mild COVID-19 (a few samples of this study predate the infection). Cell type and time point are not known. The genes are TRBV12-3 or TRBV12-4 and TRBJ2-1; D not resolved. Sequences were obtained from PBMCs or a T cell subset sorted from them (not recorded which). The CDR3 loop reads CASSFGDGSYNEQFF. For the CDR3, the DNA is TGTGCCAGCAGTTTTGGCGATGGCTCCTACAATGAGCAGTTCTTC.